The T cell receptor (beta chain) described here comes from a study of a mutant IDH1 vaccine in newly diagnosed glioma. Study results and caveats: Immune responses arising from the vaccine appeared in around 92% of patients.

This sample's time point: week 35, safety follow-up. Doses comprised 300 ug of mutant IDH1 20-mer peptide each, plus topical imiquimod. The donors' diagnosis was new WHO grade 3 or 4 astrocytoma that was IDH1-mutant and ATRX-lost. Profiling relied on immunoSEQ multiplex PCR, and the TCRdb table lists in-frame clones only, not all of them. The sample lists 73,000 or so clones; 80% to 85% were seen once. Concerning this clone itself: Antigen: not known.

Specimen: PBMCs, collected from a glioma patient whose treatment included an IDH1 peptide vaccine. The sequence was collected from a man in his late teens or twenties with glioma.

The CDR3 reads CASSIKGGLNTEAFF. The CDR3 DNA sequence: TGTGCCAGTAGTATTAAGGGGGGGCTGAACACTGAAGCTTTCTTT. The V gene is TRBV19, the J gene TRBJ1-1; D may be TRBD1 (6 bases). This CDR3 is 15 amino acids long. Deletions cut 3 bases from V and 0 bases from J, with 11 bases between. Per germline, CDR1 LNHDA and CDR2 SQIVND (reference sequence). The variable domain in full, with the rest retrieved from reference TRBV19 and TRBJ1-1, is DGGITQSPKYLFRKEGQNVTLSCEQNLNHDAMYWYRQDPGQGLRLIYYSQIVNDFQKGDIAEGYSVSREKKESFPLTVTSAQKNPTAFYLCASSIKGGLNTEAFFGQGTRLTVV.